This is a list of T cell receptor beta chains from one sample in a study of healthy donors' naive CD4 and CD8 T cells. TCRdb recomputed calls from the reads with MiXCR, one row per CDR3 protein. The sample lists 150,000 to 200,000 distinct CDR3 sequences, around 74% seen once, with 2% to 2.5% in the top ten. Sequencing was performed on naive CD4+ and CD8+ T cells sorted from blood, pooled from several donors. The receptors shown here come from a pool of human donors in good health; the sample pools cells from several healthy donors. CDR3s include the opening cysteine and the closing phenylalanine or tryptophan. Fields, in order: V gene, clone size, J gene, D gene, CDR3 protein, CDR3 DNA. The D gene is left open where the match is weak. The size field is filled for only some rows; it gives once, few, many or a size class.

v_gene: TRBV12-3/TRBV12-4
abundance: NA
j_gene: TRBJ2-1
d_gene: TRBD2
CDR3aa: CASTALAGGDNEQFF
CDR3nt: TGTGCCAGCACCGCACTAGCGGGAGGCGACAATGAGCAGTTCTTC

v_gene: TRBV30
abundance: NA
j_gene: TRBJ1-5
d_gene: TRBD1
CDR3aa: CAWSYRGSQPQHF
CDR3nt: TGTGCCTGGAGTTACAGGGGAAGCCAGCCCCAGCATTTT

v_gene: TRBV15
abundance: NA
j_gene: TRBJ2-7
d_gene: NA
CDR3aa: CATSRAKATYEQYF
CDR3nt: TGTGCCACCAGCAGAGCTAAGGCAACCTACGAGCAGTACTTC

v_gene: TRBV6-5
abundance: NA
j_gene: TRBJ1-6
d_gene: TRBD1
CDR3aa: CASSYSTGVGNSPLHF
CDR3nt: TGTGCCAGCAGTTACTCGACAGGGGTGGGTAATTCACCCCTCCACTTT

v_gene: TRBV6-5
abundance: NA
j_gene: TRBJ2-7
d_gene: NA
CDR3aa: CASTDPRGRGSYEQYF
CDR3nt: TGTGCCAGCACCGATCCCAGGGGTCGGGGCTCCTACGAACAGTACTTC

v_gene: TRBV6-2/TRBV6-3
abundance: NA
j_gene: TRBJ2-1
d_gene: TRBD1
CDR3aa: CASSGQDSHEQFF
CDR3nt: TGTGCCAGCAGCGGACAGGATTCCCATGAGCAGTTCTTC

v_gene: TRBV4-1
abundance: NA
j_gene: TRBJ1-3
d_gene: NA
CDR3aa: CASSQGPRGNTIYF
CDR3nt: TGCGCCAGCAGCCAAGGGCCCAGGGGAAACACCATATATTTT

v_gene: TRBV18
abundance: NA
j_gene: TRBJ1-1
d_gene: NA
CDR3aa: CASSPSPNTEAFF
CDR3nt: TGTGCCAGCTCACCATCCCCGAACACTGAAGCTTTCTTT

v_gene: TRBV29-1
abundance: NA
j_gene: TRBJ2-7
d_gene: NA
CDR3aa: CSVVRNYEQYF
CDR3nt: TGCAGCGTCGTCAGGAACTACGAGCAGTACTTC

v_gene: TRBV6-1
abundance: few
j_gene: TRBJ2-5
d_gene: NA
CDR3aa: CASSYGRWETQYF
CDR3nt: TGTGCCAGCAGTTATGGGCGGTGGGAGACCCAGTACTTC

v_gene: TRBV5-4
abundance: NA
j_gene: TRBJ2-4
d_gene: NA
CDR3aa: CASSFEGEEGIQYF
CDR3nt: TGTGCCAGCAGCTTTGAAGGGGAGGAGGGCATTCAGTACTTC

v_gene: TRBV27
abundance: NA
j_gene: TRBJ2-7
d_gene: NA
CDR3aa: CASSIYGTTLYEQYF
CDR3nt: TGTGCCAGCAGTATCTACGGGACAACTTTATACGAGCAGTACTTC

v_gene: TRBV6-1
abundance: NA
j_gene: TRBJ2-7
d_gene: NA
CDR3aa: CASTPTVTYEQYF
CDR3nt: TGTGCCAGCACCCCTACAGTTACCTACGAGCAGTACTTC

v_gene: TRBV19
abundance: few
j_gene: TRBJ1-1
d_gene: NA
CDR3aa: CASSKDGNTEAFF
CDR3nt: TGTGCCAGTAGTAAGGACGGAAACACTGAAGCTTTCTTT

v_gene: TRBV29-1
abundance: NA
j_gene: TRBJ1-1
d_gene: NA
CDR3aa: CSVVVPLSKGERGAFF
CDR3nt: TGCAGCGTTGTTGTTCCCCTCTCCAAGGGAGAGAGAGGAGCTTTCTTT

v_gene: TRBV15
abundance: NA
j_gene: TRBJ1-1
d_gene: TRBD1
CDR3aa: CATTKGTAPEAFF
CDR3nt: TGTGCCACAACTAAAGGGACAGCCCCTGAAGCTTTCTTT

v_gene: TRBV5-5
abundance: NA
j_gene: TRBJ2-7
d_gene: NA
CDR3aa: CASSSKGGAYEQYF
CDR3nt: TGTGCCAGCAGTTCGAAGGGTGGAGCGTACGAGCAGTACTTC

v_gene: TRBV24-1
abundance: NA
j_gene: TRBJ2-3
d_gene: NA
CDR3aa: CATSDREDTQYF
CDR3nt: TGTGCCACCAGTGACCGGGAGGATACGCAGTATTTT

v_gene: TRBV5-6
abundance: NA
j_gene: TRBJ1-2
d_gene: NA
CDR3aa: CASSLFPQPLIGYTF
CDR3nt: TGTGCCAGCAGCTTGTTCCCACAGCCCCTGATTGGCTACACCTTC

v_gene: TRBV29-1
abundance: NA
j_gene: TRBJ2-1
d_gene: NA
CDR3aa: CSVGAWGSYYNEQFF
CDR3nt: TGCAGCGTGGGCGCTTGGGGGAGCTACTACAATGAGCAGTTCTTC

v_gene: TRBV19
abundance: NA
j_gene: TRBJ2-2
d_gene: NA
CDR3aa: CASISTGWELFF
CDR3nt: TGTGCCAGTATCTCCACCGGTTGGGAGCTGTTTTTT

v_gene: TRBV6-5
abundance: NA
j_gene: TRBJ2-5
d_gene: NA
CDR3aa: CASSLNTGGREETQYF
CDR3nt: TGTGCCAGCAGCCTCAATACCGGGGGCCGGGAAGAGACCCAGTACTTC

v_gene: TRBV29-1
abundance: NA
j_gene: TRBJ2-3
d_gene: NA
CDR3aa: CSVELASTDTQYF
CDR3nt: TGCAGCGTTGAACTAGCGTCCACAGATACGCAGTATTTT

v_gene: TRBV6-5
abundance: NA
j_gene: TRBJ2-7
d_gene: NA
CDR3aa: CASSPISVTEDYEQYF
CDR3nt: TGTGCCAGCAGCCCTATCTCCGTGACAGAGGACTACGAGCAGTACTTC

v_gene: TRBV5-1
abundance: NA
j_gene: TRBJ2-3
d_gene: NA
CDR3aa: CAVRAWSGTDTQYF
CDR3nt: TGCGCCGTCAGGGCCTGGTCTGGCACAGATACGCAGTATTTT

v_gene: TRBV30
abundance: NA
j_gene: TRBJ1-3
d_gene: NA
CDR3aa: CAWSGEGLGGNTIYF
CDR3nt: TGTGCCTGGAGTGGGGAAGGGCTAGGAGGAAACACCATATATTTT

v_gene: TRBV10-3
abundance: NA
j_gene: TRBJ2-5
d_gene: NA
CDR3aa: CAISAEGRGETQYF
CDR3nt: TGTGCCATCAGTGCTGAGGGTAGGGGAGAGACCCAGTACTTC

v_gene: TRBV20-1
abundance: NA
j_gene: TRBJ2-2
d_gene: TRBD2
CDR3aa: CSARPGTRSTGELFF
CDR3nt: TGCAGTGCACGCCCCGGGACTAGATCCACCGGGGAGCTGTTTTTT

v_gene: TRBV19
abundance: NA
j_gene: TRBJ1-2
d_gene: NA
CDR3aa: CASSINSLVNYGYTF
CDR3nt: TGTGCCAGTAGTATTAACAGCCTAGTTAACTATGGCTACACCTTC

v_gene: TRBV6-5
abundance: NA
j_gene: TRBJ2-7
d_gene: NA
CDR3aa: CASSYSRGAAYEQYF
CDR3nt: TGTGCCAGCAGTTACTCGAGGGGCGCAGCCTACGAGCAGTACTTC

v_gene: TRBV12-3/TRBV12-4
abundance: once
j_gene: TRBJ2-2
d_gene: NA
CDR3aa: CASSPSQGSTGELFF
CDR3nt: TGTGCCAGCAGTCCATCTCAGGGATCGACCGGGGAGCTGTTTTTT

v_gene: TRBV29-1
abundance: NA
j_gene: TRBJ2-7
d_gene: TRBD1
CDR3aa: CSVGRQGINHEQYF
CDR3nt: TGCAGCGTTGGCCGACAGGGGATTAACCACGAGCAGTACTTC

v_gene: TRBV5-5
abundance: NA
j_gene: TRBJ2-1
d_gene: NA
CDR3aa: CASSLGRDSYNEQFF
CDR3nt: TGTGCCAGCAGCTTGGGGCGGGACTCCTACAATGAGCAGTTCTTC

v_gene: TRBV15
abundance: NA
j_gene: TRBJ2-3
d_gene: NA
CDR3aa: CATRGHSTDTQYF
CDR3nt: TGTGCCACCAGGGGACATAGCACAGATACGCAGTATTTT

v_gene: TRBV10-3
abundance: NA
j_gene: TRBJ2-1
d_gene: NA
CDR3aa: CAISEYYNEQFF
CDR3nt: TGTGCCATCAGTGAGTATTACAATGAGCAGTTCTTC

v_gene: TRBV5-1
abundance: NA
j_gene: TRBJ2-5
d_gene: NA
CDR3aa: CASSSQPQETQYF
CDR3nt: TGCGCCAGCAGCTCGCAACCTCAAGAGACCCAGTACTTC

v_gene: TRBV6-5
abundance: NA
j_gene: TRBJ2-5
d_gene: TRBD2
CDR3aa: CASRNGGSEETQYF
CDR3nt: TGTGCCAGCAGAAACGGGGGGTCTGAAGAGACCCAGTACTTC

v_gene: TRBV6-6
abundance: NA
j_gene: TRBJ1-1
d_gene: TRBD1
CDR3aa: CASSYALRTGTEAFF
CDR3nt: TGTGCCAGCAGTTACGCTCTCCGGACAGGCACTGAAGCTTTCTTT

v_gene: TRBV15
abundance: NA
j_gene: TRBJ2-2
d_gene: NA
CDR3aa: CATSLHRFTGELFF
CDR3nt: TGTGCCACCAGCCTCCATCGGTTTACCGGGGAGCTGTTTTTT

v_gene: TRBV12-3/TRBV12-4
abundance: NA
j_gene: TRBJ2-2
d_gene: NA
CDR3aa: CANRAFRTGELFF
CDR3nt: TGTGCTAATCGGGCTTTTCGCACCGGGGAGCTGTTTTTT

v_gene: TRBV19
abundance: NA
j_gene: TRBJ1-1
d_gene: TRBD1
CDR3aa: CAIKRGPNTEAFF
CDR3nt: TGTGCCATTAAGAGGGGGCCGAACACTGAAGCTTTCTTT

v_gene: TRBV29-1
abundance: NA
j_gene: TRBJ1-1
d_gene: NA
CDR3aa: CSMDSYTEAFF
CDR3nt: TGCAGCATGGACAGCTACACTGAAGCTTTCTTT

v_gene: TRBV19
abundance: NA
j_gene: TRBJ1-1
d_gene: NA
CDR3aa: CASSLLTGTEAFF
CDR3nt: TGTGCCAGTAGTCTGTTGACAGGCACTGAAGCTTTCTTT

v_gene: TRBV20-1
abundance: NA
j_gene: TRBJ2-7
d_gene: NA
CDR3aa: CSARGTGRSYEQYF
CDR3nt: TGCAGTGCTAGGGGTACAGGAAGATCCTACGAGCAGTACTTC

v_gene: TRBV5-6
abundance: NA
j_gene: TRBJ1-5
d_gene: TRBD1
CDR3aa: CASSYGTGAQPQHF
CDR3nt: TGTGCCAGCAGCTACGGGACAGGGGCTCAGCCCCAGCATTTT

v_gene: TRBV29-1
abundance: NA
j_gene: TRBJ2-1
d_gene: TRBD2
CDR3aa: CSVGLASVF
CDR3nt: TGCAGCGTGGGACTAGCTTCTGTCTTC

v_gene: TRBV29-1
abundance: NA
j_gene: TRBJ2-7
d_gene: NA
CDR3aa: CSVRPGSYEQYF
CDR3nt: TGCAGCGTTCGTCCAGGTTCCTACGAGCAGTACTTC

v_gene: TRBV11-3
abundance: NA
j_gene: TRBJ2-2
d_gene: NA
CDR3aa: CASSADSWTGELFF
CDR3nt: TGTGCCAGCAGCGCAGACAGTTGGACCGGGGAGCTGTTTTTT

v_gene: TRBV27
abundance: NA
j_gene: TRBJ1-5
d_gene: NA
CDR3aa: CASSLVGGAGNQPQHF
CDR3nt: TGTGCCAGCAGTTTAGTTGGGGGCGCAGGCAATCAGCCCCAGCATTTT

v_gene: TRBV19
abundance: NA
j_gene: TRBJ1-1
d_gene: NA
CDR3aa: CASSSEVATEAFF
CDR3nt: TGTGCCAGTAGTTCGGAGGTCGCCACTGAAGCTTTCTTT

v_gene: TRBV15
abundance: NA
j_gene: TRBJ2-7
d_gene: TRBD1
CDR3aa: CATSRDRDSLYEQYF
CDR3nt: TGTGCCACCAGCAGAGATCGGGACAGCTTGTACGAGCAGTACTTC